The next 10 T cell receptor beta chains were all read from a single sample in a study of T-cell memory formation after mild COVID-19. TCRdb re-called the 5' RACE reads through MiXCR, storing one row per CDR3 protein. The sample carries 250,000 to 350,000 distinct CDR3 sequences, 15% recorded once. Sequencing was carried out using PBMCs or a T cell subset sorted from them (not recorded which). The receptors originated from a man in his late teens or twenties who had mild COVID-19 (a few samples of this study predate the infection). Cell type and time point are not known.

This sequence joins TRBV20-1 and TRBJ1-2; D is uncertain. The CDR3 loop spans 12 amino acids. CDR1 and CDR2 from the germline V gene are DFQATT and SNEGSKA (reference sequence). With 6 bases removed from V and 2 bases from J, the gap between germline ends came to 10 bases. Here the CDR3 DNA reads TGCAGTGCCAAATACGGGAACTATGGCTACACCTTC. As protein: CSAKYGNYGYTF.

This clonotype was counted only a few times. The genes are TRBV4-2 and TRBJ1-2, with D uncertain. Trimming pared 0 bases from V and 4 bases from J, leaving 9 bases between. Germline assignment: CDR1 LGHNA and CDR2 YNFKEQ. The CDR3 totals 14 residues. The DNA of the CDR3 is TGTGCCAGCAGCCAAGATCCTAATCTCTATGGCTACACCTTC. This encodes CASSQDPNLYGYTF.

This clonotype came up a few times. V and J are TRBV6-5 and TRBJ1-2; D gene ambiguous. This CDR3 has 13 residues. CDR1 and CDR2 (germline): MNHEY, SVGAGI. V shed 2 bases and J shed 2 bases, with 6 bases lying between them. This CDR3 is CASSYRKNYGYTF. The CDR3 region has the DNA TGTGCCAGCAGTTACCGAAAGAACTATGGCTACACCTTC.

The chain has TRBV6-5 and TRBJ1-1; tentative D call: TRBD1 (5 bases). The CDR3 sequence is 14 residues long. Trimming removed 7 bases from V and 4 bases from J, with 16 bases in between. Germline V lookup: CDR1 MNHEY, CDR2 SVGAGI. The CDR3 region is CASNLYSGGTEAFF. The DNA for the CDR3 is TGTGCCAGCAATTTATATAGCGGGGGCACTGAAGCTTTCTTT.

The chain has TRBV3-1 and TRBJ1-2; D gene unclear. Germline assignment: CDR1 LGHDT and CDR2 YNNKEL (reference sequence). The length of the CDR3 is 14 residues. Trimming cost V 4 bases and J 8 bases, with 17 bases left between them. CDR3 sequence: CASSPSGLKGGYTF. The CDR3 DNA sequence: TGTGCCAGCAGCCCATCGGGCCTAAAAGGAGGCTACACCTTC.

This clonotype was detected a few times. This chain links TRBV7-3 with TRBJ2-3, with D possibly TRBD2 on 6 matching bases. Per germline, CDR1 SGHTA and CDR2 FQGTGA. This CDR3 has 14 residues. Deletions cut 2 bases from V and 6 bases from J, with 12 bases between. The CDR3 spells CASSLGGARDTQYF. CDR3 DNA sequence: TGTGCCAGCAGCTTAGGAGGGGCGAGGGATACGCAGTATTTT.

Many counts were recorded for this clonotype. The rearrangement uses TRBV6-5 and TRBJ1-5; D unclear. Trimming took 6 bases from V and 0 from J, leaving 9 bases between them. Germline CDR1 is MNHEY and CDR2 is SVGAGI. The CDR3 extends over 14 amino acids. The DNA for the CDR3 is TGTGCCAGCAGCGACCCCCATAGCAATCAGCCCCAGCATTTT. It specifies CASSDPHSNQPQHF.

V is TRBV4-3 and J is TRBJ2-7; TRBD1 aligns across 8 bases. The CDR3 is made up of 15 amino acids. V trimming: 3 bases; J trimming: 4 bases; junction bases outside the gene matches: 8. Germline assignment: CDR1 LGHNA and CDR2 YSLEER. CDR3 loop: CASSHRTGIRYEQYF. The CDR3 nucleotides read TGCGCCAGCAGCCACAGGACAGGGATAAGGTACGAGCAGTACTTC.

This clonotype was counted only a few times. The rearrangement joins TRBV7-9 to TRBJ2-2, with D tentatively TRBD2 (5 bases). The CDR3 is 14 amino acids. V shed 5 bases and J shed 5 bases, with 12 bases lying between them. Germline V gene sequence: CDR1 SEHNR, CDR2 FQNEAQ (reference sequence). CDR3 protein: CASSHGRGTGELFF. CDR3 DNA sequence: TGTGCCAGCAGCCACGGCCGGGGAACCGGGGAGCTGTTTTTT.

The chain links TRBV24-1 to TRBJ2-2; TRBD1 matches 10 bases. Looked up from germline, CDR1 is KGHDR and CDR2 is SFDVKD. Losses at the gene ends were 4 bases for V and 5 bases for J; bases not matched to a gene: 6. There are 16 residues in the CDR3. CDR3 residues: CATSDSGQGQTGELFF. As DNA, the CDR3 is TGTGCCACCAGTGACTCGGGACAGGGGCAAACCGGGGAGCTGTTTTTT.